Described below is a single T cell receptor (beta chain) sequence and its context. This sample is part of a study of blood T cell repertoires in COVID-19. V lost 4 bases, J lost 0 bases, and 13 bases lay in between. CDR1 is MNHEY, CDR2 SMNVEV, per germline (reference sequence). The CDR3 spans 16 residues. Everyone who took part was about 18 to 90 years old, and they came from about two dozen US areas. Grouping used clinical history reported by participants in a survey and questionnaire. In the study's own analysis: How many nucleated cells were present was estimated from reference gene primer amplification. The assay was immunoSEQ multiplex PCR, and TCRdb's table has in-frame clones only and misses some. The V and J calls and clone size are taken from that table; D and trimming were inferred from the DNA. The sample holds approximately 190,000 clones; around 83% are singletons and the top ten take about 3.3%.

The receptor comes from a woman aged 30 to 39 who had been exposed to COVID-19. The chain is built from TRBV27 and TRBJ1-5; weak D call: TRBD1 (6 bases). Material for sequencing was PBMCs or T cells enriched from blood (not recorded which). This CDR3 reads CASSSGAHYSNQPQHF. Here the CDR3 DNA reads TGTGCCAGCAGTTCAGGGGCACACTATAGCAATCAGCCCCAGCATTTT.